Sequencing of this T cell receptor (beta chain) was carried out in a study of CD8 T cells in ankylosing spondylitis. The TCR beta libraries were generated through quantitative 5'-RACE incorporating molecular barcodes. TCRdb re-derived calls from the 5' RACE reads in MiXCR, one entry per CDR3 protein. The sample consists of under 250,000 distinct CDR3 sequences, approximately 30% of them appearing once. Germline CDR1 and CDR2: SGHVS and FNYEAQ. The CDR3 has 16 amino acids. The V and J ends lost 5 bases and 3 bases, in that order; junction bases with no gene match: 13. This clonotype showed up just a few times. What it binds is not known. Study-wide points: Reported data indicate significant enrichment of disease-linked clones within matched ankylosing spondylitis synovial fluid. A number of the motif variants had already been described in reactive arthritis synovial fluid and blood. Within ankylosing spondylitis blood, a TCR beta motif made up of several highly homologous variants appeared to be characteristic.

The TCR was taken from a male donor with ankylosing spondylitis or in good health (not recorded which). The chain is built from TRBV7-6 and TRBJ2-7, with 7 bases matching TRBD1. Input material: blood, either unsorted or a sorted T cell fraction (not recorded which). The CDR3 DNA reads TGTGCCAGCAGCCCCTCGGGCGGACAGGCGCACTACGAGCAGTACTTC. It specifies CASSPSGGQAHYEQYF.